These T cell receptor beta chains were read from a single sample in a study of T cells after posttransplantation cyclophosphamide. Clones were sequenced by immunoSEQ multiplex PCR, and TCRdb holds only the in-frame ones, with some missing. Here the sample spans approximately 22,000 clones, about 76% being singletons. The specimen was memory CD4+ T cells sorted from PBMCs. The source of these receptors is a woman in her fifties or sixties in good health, CMV-negative, and a related stem cell transplant donor. Both conserved end residues are part of each CDR3. The D gene is left open where the match is weak. Clone size is given for some rows only: seen once, a few or many times, or a class if the clone is expanded.

abundance,d_gene,v_gene,j_gene,CDR3nt,CDR3aa
NA,NA,TRBV19,TRBJ1-1,TGTGCCAGTAAGGCGGGGTACACTGAAGCTTTCTTT,CASKAGYTEAFF
few,NA,TRBV5-6,TRBJ2-2,TGTGCCAGCAGCTCAACAGGTTTCGGGGAGCTGTTTTTT,CASSSTGFGELFF
NA,TRBD2,TRBV19,TRBJ2-7,TGTGCCAGTAGTGAGACGTCTAGCGGGAGGGCCCACGAGCAGTACTTC,CASSETSSGRAHEQYF
NA,TRBD2,TRBV7-2,TRBJ2-3,TGTGCCAGCAGCCGTGGACTAGCGGGGAGAACGCAGTATTTT,CASSRGLAGRTQYF
NA,TRBD1,TRBV25-1,TRBJ2-1,TGTGCCAGCAGTGAGTTCAGGGGGCCTATCAATGAGCAGTTCTTC,CASSEFRGPINEQFF
NA,NA,TRBV7-3,TRBJ2-2,TGTGCCAGCAGCCCCGCGGGCCAGACGAACACCGGGGAGCTGTTTTTT,CASSPAGQTNTGELFF
NA,TRBD2,TRBV5-6,TRBJ2-7,TGTGCCAGCAGCTTGCTTCCGAAGACTAGCAGAGGCTCCTACGAGCAGTACTTC,CASSLLPKTSRGSYEQYF
few,TRBD1,TRBV18,TRBJ1-2,TGTGCCAGCTCACTGACAGGGGCCTCCTATGGCTACACCTTC,CASSLTGASYGYTF
few,NA,TRBV6-1,TRBJ1-3,TGTGCCAGCAGTGAAGCGCTCAGGGACTCTGGAAACACCATATATTTT,CASSEALRDSGNTIYF
NA,TRBD2,TRBV19,TRBJ2-2,TGTGCCAGTAGGTTAGCGGGGAGCACCGGGGAGCTGTTTTTT,CASRLAGSTGELFF
NA,TRBD2,TRBV30,TRBJ2-7,TGTGCCTGGAGTGGTGACAGCGGGAGGGAGTACGAGCAGTACTTC,CAWSGDSGREYEQYF
few,NA,TRBV6-5,TRBJ1-4,TGTGCCAGCAGTTCCCGACAGGCAACTAATGAAAAACTGTTTTTT,CASSSRQATNEKLFF
NA,NA,TRBV19,TRBJ1-6,TGTGCCAGTATGGCAGGGACCTATAATTCACCCCTCCACTTT,CASMAGTYNSPLHF
NA,NA,TRBV29-1,TRBJ2-1,TGCAGCGGAGGGGAGCAGTTCTTC,CSGGEQFF
NA,NA,TRBV15,TRBJ2-1,TGTGCCACCAGCAGAGATGGACAGTTATCCTACAATGAGCAGTTCTTC,CATSRDGQLSYNEQFF
NA,TRBD1,TRBV2,TRBJ1-4,TGTGCCAGCAGTGAATTGGGGACAGATAATGAAAAACTGTTTTTT,CASSELGTDNEKLFF
NA,NA,TRBV27,TRBJ1-5,TGTGCCAGCAGTTTAAACCGCGCACAGCCCCAGCATTTT,CASSLNRAQPQHF
NA,TRBD2,TRBV9,TRBJ2-7,TGTGCCAGCAGCGTATTCCCTAGCGGTTACGAGCAGTACTTC,CASSVFPSGYEQYF
NA,NA,TRBV5-5,TRBJ1-6,TGTGCCAGCAGCTTCCCTAACTCACCCCTCCACTTT,CASSFPNSPLHF
few,TRBD1,TRBV7-8,TRBJ1-3,TGTGCCAGCAGCCCGGACAGGGGATCTGGAAACACCATATATTTT,CASSPDRGSGNTIYF
NA,NA,TRBV9,TRBJ1-1,TGTGCCAGCAGCGTAGACCGCAGGGTAAAGTTAGGCACTGAAGCTTTCTTT,CASSVDRRVKLGTEAFF
medium-sized,TRBD1,TRBV5-1,TRBJ1-1,TGCGCCAGCAGCCCGGGCAGCGGGACAGGGAGGGCAGCTTTCTTT,CASSPGSGTGRAAFF
NA,NA,TRBV4-1,TRBJ1-3,TGCGCCAGCAGCCAAGACCCTCCTGGAAACACCATATATTTT,CASSQDPPGNTIYF
NA,TRBD1,TRBV5-6,TRBJ1-2,TGTGCCAGCAGCTCCGGGACAGACATCTATGGCTACACCTTC,CASSSGTDIYGYTF
NA,NA,TRBV7-8,TRBJ1-5,TGTGCCAGCAGCTTAGACAGGGGCAATCAGCCCCAGCATTTT,CASSLDRGNQPQHF
NA,TRBD2,TRBV7-3,TRBJ2-1,TGTGCCAGCAGCGCAGCGGGGGGGAATGAGCAGTTCTTC,CASSAAGGNEQFF
NA,NA,TRBV18,TRBJ1-2,TGTGCCAGCTCAGAGACTGCCAACTATGGCTACACCTTC,CASSETANYGYTF
NA,TRBD1,TRBV6-1,TRBJ1-6,TGTGCCAGCAGCCTGACAGGGGGGAATTCACCCCTCCACTTT,CASSLTGGNSPLHF
NA,NA,TRBV5-5,TRBJ2-7,TGTGCCAGCAGCTTGAGAGACAGCTCCTACGAGCAGTACTTC,CASSLRDSSYEQYF
NA,NA,TRBV4-3,TRBJ2-5,TGCGCCAGCAGCCTTAATAGGGGAGAGACCCAGTACTTC,CASSLNRGETQYF
few,NA,TRBV5-1,TRBJ2-7,TGCGCCAGCAGCTTAGGAGGGGGGAGGGTATCGAACGAGCAGTACTTC,CASSLGGGRVSNEQYF
NA,TRBD2,TRBV10-3,TRBJ2-1,TGTGCCATCAGTTTGAGGACTAGCGGCGACTACAATGAGCAGTTCTTC,CAISLRTSGDYNEQFF
NA,TRBD2,TRBV7-9,TRBJ2-7,TGTGCCAGCAGGTCGGGACTAGGGAGCTCCTACGAGCAGTACTTC,CASRSGLGSSYEQYF
few,NA,TRBV30,TRBJ1-1,TGTGCCTGGAGTGTAGACTCGAACACTGAAGCTTTCTTT,CAWSVDSNTEAFF
once,TRBD2,TRBV10-3,TRBJ2-7,TGTGCCATAGGGACTAGCGAAGAGCAGTACTTC,CAIGTSEEQYF
once,NA,TRBV30,TRBJ1-1,TGTGCCTGGACCGTCCAGGGGCACACTGAAGCTTTCTTT,CAWTVQGHTEAFF
NA,NA,TRBV30,TRBJ2-7,TGTGCCTGGAGGCAAAAGGGGGGGCGCGAGCAGTACTTC,CAWRQKGGREQYF
NA,NA,TRBV7-9,TRBJ2-4,TGTGCCAGCAGCTTATTGAGCACTCACGCCGGGAACTTC,CASSLLSTHAGNF
NA,NA,TRBV28,TRBJ1-1,TGTGCCAGCAGTTTCGGGACAACCCGTAACACTGAAGCTTTCTTT,CASSFGTTRNTEAFF
NA,TRBD1,TRBV6-1,TRBJ1-2,TGTGCCAGCAGGCGACAGGGGGCCTATGGCTACACCTTC,CASRRQGAYGYTF
NA,NA,TRBV2,TRBJ2-2,TGTGCCAGCATTTTCAGGCCCGACACCGGGGAGCTGTTTTTT,CASIFRPDTGELFF
NA,TRBD2,TRBV5-6,TRBJ2-7,TGTGCCAGCAGCGGACTAGCGGGAGGGCCCTACGAGCAGTACTTC,CASSGLAGGPYEQYF
few,NA,TRBV9,TRBJ1-1,TGTGCCAGCAGCGGGACCGGGACACCTTACACTGAAGCTTTCTTT,CASSGTGTPYTEAFF
NA,NA,TRBV7-2,TRBJ1-1,TGTGCCAGCAGTTTAGGTCCTCCGGGAGCTTTCTTT,CASSLGPPGAFF
few,TRBD2,TRBV7-2,TRBJ2-3,TGTGCCAGCAGCTTAGATAAGCGGGGGGGCCGTATGGCAGATACGCAGTATTTT,CASSLDKRGGRMADTQYF